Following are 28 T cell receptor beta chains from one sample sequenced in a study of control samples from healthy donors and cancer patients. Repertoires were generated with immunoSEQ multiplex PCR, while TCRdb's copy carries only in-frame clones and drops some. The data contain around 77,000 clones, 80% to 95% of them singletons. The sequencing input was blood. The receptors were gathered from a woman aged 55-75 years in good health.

The CDR3 is CSVTAGTSVGYGYTF. The CDR3 coding sequence is TGCAGCGTTACAGCGGGGACATCGGTGGGCTATGGCTACACCTTC. The chain uses TRBV29-1 and TRBJ1-2, with D maybe TRBD1 (6 bases). The V and J ends lost 5 bases and 4 bases respectively, with 20 bases between them. CDR1 and CDR2 (germline): SQVTM, ANQGSEA. CDR3 length: 15 amino acids.

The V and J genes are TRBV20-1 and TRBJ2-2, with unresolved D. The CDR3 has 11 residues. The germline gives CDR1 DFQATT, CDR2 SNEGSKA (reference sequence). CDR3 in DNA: TGCAGCGCGTTCGGCACCGGGGAGCTGTTTTTT. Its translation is CSAFGTGELFF.

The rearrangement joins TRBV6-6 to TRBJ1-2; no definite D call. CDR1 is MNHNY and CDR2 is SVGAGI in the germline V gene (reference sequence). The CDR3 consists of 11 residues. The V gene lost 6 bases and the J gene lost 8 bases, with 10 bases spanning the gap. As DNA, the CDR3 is TGTGCCAGCAGCCTGGGTATGGGCTACACCTTC. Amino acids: CASSLGMGYTF.

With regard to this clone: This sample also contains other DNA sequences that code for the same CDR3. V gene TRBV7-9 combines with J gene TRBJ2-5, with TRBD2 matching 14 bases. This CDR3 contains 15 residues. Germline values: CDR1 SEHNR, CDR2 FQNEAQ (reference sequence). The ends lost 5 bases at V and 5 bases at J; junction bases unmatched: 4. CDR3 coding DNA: TGTGCCAGCAGCCCGGGACTAGCGGGAGAGGAGACCCAGTACTTC. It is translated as CASSPGLAGEETQYF.

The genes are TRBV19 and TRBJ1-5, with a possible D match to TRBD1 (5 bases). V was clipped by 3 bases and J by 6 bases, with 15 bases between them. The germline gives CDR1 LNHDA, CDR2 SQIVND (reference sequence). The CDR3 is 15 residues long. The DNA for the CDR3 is TGTGCCAGTAGTATCTGGCAGGGAGGAGGTCAGCCCCAGCATTTT. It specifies CASSIWQGGGQPQHF.

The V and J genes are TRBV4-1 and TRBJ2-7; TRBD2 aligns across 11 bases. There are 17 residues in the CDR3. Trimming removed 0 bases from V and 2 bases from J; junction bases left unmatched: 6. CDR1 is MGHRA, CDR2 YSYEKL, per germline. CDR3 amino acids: CASSQESRLAGTYEQYF. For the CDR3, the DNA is TGCGCCAGCAGCCAAGAATCCCGACTAGCGGGAACCTACGAGCAGTACTTC.

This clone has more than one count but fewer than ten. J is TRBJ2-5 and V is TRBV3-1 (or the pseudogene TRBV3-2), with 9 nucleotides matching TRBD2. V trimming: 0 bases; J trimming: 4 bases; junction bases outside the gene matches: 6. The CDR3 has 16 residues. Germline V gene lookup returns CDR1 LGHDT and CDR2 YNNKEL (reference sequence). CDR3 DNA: TGTGCCAGCAGCCAAGAAAGCGCGGGAGGGCGAGAGACCCAGTACTTC. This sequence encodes CASSQESAGGRETQYF.

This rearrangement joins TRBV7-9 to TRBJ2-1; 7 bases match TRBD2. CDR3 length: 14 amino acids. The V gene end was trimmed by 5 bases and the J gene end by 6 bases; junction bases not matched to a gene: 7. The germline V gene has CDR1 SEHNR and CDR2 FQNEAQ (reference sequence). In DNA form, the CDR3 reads TGTGCCAGCAGCGCACGACTAGCCTTCAATGAGCAGTTCTTC. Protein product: CASSARLAFNEQFF.

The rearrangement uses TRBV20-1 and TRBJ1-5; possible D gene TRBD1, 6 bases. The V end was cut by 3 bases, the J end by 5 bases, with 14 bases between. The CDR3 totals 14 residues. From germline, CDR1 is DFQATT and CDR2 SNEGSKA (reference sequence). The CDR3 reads CSASGGRVDQPQHF. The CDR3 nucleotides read TGCAGTGCTAGTGGGGGGCGGGTTGATCAGCCCCAGCATTTT.

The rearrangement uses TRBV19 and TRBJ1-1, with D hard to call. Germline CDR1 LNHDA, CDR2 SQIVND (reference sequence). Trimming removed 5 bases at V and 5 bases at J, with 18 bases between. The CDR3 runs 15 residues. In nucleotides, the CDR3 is TGTGCCAGTAGTGGTCGAAGAGGGTCTACGACTGAAGCTTTCTTT. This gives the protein CASSGRRGSTTEAFF.

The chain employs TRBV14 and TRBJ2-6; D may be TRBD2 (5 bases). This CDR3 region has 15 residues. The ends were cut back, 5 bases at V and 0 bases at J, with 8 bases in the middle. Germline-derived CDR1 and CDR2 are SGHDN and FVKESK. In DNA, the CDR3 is TGTGCCAGCAGCACTAGGGACTCTGGGGCCAACGTCCTGACTTTC. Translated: CASSTRDSGANVLTF.

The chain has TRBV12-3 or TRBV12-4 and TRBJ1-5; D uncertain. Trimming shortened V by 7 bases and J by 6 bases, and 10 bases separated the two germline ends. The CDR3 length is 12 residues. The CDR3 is CASTRAGQPQHF. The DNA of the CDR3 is TGTGCCAGCACAAGGGCGGGTCAGCCCCAGCATTTT.

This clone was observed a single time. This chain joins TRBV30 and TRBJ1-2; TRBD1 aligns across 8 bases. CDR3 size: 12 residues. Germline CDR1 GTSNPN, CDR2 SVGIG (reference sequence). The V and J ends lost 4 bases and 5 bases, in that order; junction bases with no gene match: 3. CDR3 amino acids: CAWKRQGYGYTF. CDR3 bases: TGTGCCTGGAAGCGACAGGGGTATGGCTACACCTTC.

The CDR3 region is CALAGAGNEKLFF. The DNA of the CDR3 is TGTGCCCTAGCGGGGGCGGGTAATGAAAAACTGTTTTTT. The chain links TRBV28 to TRBJ1-4; D possibly corresponds to TRBD1 (6 bases). The CDR3 consists of 13 residues. Germline CDR1 and CDR2: MDHEN and SYDVKM. V dropped 11 bases and J dropped 4 bases, with 14 bases sitting between them.

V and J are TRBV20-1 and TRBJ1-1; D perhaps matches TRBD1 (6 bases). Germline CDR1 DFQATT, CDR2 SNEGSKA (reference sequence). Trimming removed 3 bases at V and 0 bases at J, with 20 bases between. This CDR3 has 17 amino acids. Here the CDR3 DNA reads TGCAGTGCTAGTTCCAGGGGCGGGGTACAAATGAACACTGAAGCTTTCTTT. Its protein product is CSASSRGGVQMNTEAFF.

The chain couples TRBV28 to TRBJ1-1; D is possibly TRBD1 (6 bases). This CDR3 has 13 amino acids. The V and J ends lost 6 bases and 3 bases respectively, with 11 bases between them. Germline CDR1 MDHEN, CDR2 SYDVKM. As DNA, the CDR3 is TGTGCCAGCAGGAGGGAGGGGGACACTGAAGCTTTCTTT. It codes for CASRREGDTEAFF.

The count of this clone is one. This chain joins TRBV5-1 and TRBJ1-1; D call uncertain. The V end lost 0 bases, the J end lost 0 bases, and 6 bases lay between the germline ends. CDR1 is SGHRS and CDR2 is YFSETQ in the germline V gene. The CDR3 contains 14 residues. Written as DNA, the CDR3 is TGCGCCAGCAGCTTGGAAAGAGTGAACACTGAAGCTTTCTTT. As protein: CASSLERVNTEAFF.

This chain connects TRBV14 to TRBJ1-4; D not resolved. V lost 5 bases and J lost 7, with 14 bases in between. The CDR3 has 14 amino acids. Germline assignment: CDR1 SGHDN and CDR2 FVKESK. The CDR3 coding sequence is TGTGCCAGCAGCAAACGGATTATGGGTGAAAAACTGTTTTTT. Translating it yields CASSKRIMGEKLFF.

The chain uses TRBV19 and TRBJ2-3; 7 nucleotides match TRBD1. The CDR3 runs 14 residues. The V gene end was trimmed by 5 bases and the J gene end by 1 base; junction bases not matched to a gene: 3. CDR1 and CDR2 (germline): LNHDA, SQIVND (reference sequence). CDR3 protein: CASSSTGGTDTQYF. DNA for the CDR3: TGTGCCAGTAGTTCTACAGGGGGCACAGATACGCAGTATTTT. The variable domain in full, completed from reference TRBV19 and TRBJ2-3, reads DGGITQSPKYLFRKEGQNVTLSCEQNLNHDAMYWYRQDPGQGLRLIYYSQIVNDFQKGDIAEGYSVSREKKESFPLTVTSAQKNPTAFYLCASSSTGGTDTQYFGPGTRLTVL.

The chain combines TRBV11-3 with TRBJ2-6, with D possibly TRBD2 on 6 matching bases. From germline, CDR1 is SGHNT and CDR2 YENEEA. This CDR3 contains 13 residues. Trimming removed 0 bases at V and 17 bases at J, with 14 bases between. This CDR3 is CASSLEGGGLVTF. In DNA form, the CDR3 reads TGTGCCAGCAGCTTAGAGGGAGGAGGGTTAGTGACTTTC.

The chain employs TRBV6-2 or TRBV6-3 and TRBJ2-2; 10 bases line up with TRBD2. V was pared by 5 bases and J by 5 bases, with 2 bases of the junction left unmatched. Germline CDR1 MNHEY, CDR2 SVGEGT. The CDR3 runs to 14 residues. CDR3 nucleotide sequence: TGTGCCAGCAGTAGCGGGAGGGAAACCGGGGAGCTGTTTTTT. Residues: CASSSGRETGELFF.

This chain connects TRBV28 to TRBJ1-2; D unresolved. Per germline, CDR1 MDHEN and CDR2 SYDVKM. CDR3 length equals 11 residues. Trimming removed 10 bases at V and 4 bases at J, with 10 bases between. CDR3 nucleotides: TGTGCCATTGGTCCAGGCTATGGCTACACCTTC. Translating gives CAIGPGYGYTF.

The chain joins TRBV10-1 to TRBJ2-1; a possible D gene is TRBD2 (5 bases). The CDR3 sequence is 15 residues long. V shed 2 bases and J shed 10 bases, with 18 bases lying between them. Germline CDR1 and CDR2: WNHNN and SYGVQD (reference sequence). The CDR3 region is CASSEGLPLGKEQFF. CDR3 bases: TGCGCCAGCAGTGAGGGACTGCCCCTCGGCAAGGAGCAGTTCTTC.

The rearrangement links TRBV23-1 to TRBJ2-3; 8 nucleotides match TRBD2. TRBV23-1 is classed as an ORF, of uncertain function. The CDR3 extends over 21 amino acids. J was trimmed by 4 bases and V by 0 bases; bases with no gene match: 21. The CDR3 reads CASSQSRTLVVPREGPDTQYF. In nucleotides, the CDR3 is TGCGCCAGCAGTCAATCAAGAACCCTAGTGGTACCCCGGGAGGGCCCAGATACGCAGTATTTT.

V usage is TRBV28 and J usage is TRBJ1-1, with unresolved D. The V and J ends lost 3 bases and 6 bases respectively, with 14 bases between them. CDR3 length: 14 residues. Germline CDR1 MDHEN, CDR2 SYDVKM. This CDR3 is CASSFFGRWAEAFF. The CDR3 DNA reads TGTGCCAGCAGTTTCTTCGGGAGATGGGCTGAAGCTTTCTTT.

CDR3 DNA sequence: TGTGCCAGCAGTACCTATTCAGGGGGCGATCGGGAGACCCAGTACTTC. Encoded protein: CASSTYSGGDRETQYF. V and J are TRBV28 and TRBJ2-5, with 8 bases aligning to TRBD1. Germline V gene data show CDR1 as MDHEN and CDR2 as SYDVKM. Trimming took 5 bases from V and 5 from J; bases not matched to a gene: 13. The CDR3 sequence is 16 residues long. Looking up the rest from reference TRBV28 and TRBJ2-5 gives the full variable domain: DVKVTQSSRYLVKRTGEKVFLECVQDMDHENMFWYRQDPGLGLRLIYFSYDVKMKEKGDIPEGYSVSREKKERFSLILESASTNQTSMYLCASSTYSGGDRETQYFGPGTRLLVL.

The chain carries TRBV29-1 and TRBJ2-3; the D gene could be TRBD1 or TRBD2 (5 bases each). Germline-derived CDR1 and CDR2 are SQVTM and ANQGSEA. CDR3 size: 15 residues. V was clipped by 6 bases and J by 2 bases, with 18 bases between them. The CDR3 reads CSVPLGVGLTDTQYF. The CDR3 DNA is TGCAGCGTGCCCTTGGGGGTGGGTCTCACAGATACGCAGTATTTT.

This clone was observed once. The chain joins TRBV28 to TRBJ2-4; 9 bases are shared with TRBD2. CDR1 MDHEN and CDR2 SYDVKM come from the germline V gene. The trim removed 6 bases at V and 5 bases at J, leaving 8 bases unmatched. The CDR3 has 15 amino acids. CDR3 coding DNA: TGTGCCAGCAGCGGGGCGGGAGGGCCTCAAAACATTCAGTACTTC. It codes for CASSGAGGPQNIQYF.